The next 5 T cell receptor beta chains were all read from a single sample in a study of radiotherapy plus CTLA-4 blockade in lung cancer. Using immunoSEQ multiplex PCR, the repertoire was profiled, and TCRdb retains in-frame clones only, with some absent. The sample consists of just over 60,000 clones, approximately 80% of them appearing once. The starting material was peripheral blood, obtained from a patient treated with radiotherapy plus ipilimumab. The receptors here all came from a human donor with non-small cell lung cancer who had a complete response to radiotherapy plus ipilimumab.

Only a few counts were recorded for this clone. V gene TRBV5-8 combines with J gene TRBJ1-1; D unclear. The V and J ends lost 2 bases and 3 bases respectively, with 5 bases between them. This CDR3 has 12 residues. Germline V CDR1 and CDR2: SGHTS, YDEGEE. The CDR3: CASSFDHTEAFF. The CDR3 DNA follows: TGTGCCAGCAGCTTTGACCACACTGAAGCTTTCTTT.

The chain combines TRBV9 with TRBJ1-1; D is undetermined. The CDR3 is 14 amino acids. Trimming removed 1 base at V and 1 base at J, with 8 bases between. Per the germline V gene, CDR1 is SGDLS and CDR2 is YYNGEE. DNA of the CDR3: TGTGCCAGCAGCGTAAGTATGACGAACACTGAAGCTTTCTTT. It specifies CASSVSMTNTEAFF.

This chain uses TRBV7-2 with TRBJ1-1; D gene unclear. The CDR3 length is 13 residues. Germline V gene lookup returns CDR1 SGHTA and CDR2 FQGNSA. V dropped 6 bases and J dropped 0 bases, with 8 bases sitting between them. CDR3 DNA: TGTGCCAGCAGGACTAGGCTGAACACTGAAGCTTTCTTT. It yields the protein CASRTRLNTEAFF.

This clone was seen just once. This rearrangement joins TRBV5-1 to TRBJ2-5; possible D gene TRBD2, 6 bases. The CDR3 is 12 residues long. Germline CDR1 reads SGHRS; CDR2 reads YFSETQ. V was clipped by 5 bases and J by 5 bases, with 10 bases between them. The chain's CDR3 is CASREGTETQYF. CDR3 DNA sequence: TGCGCCAGCAGGGAGGGTACGGAGACCCAGTACTTC.

The chain has TRBV9 and TRBJ2-5; no firm D call. V lost 5 bases to trimming and J lost 5 bases, with 13 bases between them. CDR3 size: 13 residues. Germline CDR1 is SGDLS and CDR2 is YYNGEE. CDR3 in amino acids: CASSGGGSETQYF. The CDR3 coding sequence is TGTGCCAGCAGTGGTGGTGGGTCCGAGACCCAGTACTTC.